What follows are 7 T cell receptor beta chains derived from one specimen sequenced in a study of T cell clonotyping in hematopoietic cell transplantation. Clones were read by immunoSEQ multiplex PCR, and TCRdb kept only the in-frame ones, dropping some. Among approximately 75,000 clones listed, roughly 93% were seen once. Specimen: peripheral blood mononuclear cells. All receptors come from a man in his forties or fifties in good health. Some clones in this sample may be carry-over from other donors' samples.

This clone was detected a few times. This chain uses TRBV7-8 with TRBJ2-2; D is ambiguous. Germline V CDR1 and CDR2: SGHVS, FQNEAQ. Trimming left V 1 base short and J 3 bases short, with 12 bases between. The CDR3 is 16 residues long. The CDR3, as DNA: TGTGCCAGCAGCTTAGGGTCAGGTGGTTACACCGGGGAGCTGTTTTTT. It codes for CASSLGSGGYTGELFF. Full variable domain (outside the CDR3, taken from reference TRBV7-8 and TRBJ2-2): GAGVSQSPRYKVAKRGQDVALRCDPISGHVSLFWYQQALGQGPEFLTYFQNEAQLDKSGLPSDRFFAERPEGSVSTLKIQRTQQEDSAVYLCASSLGSGGYTGELFFGEGSRLTVL.

As DNA, the CDR3 is TGCGCCAGCACGCGAGAGCTAGGAGACTATGGCTACACCTTC. Encoded protein: CASTRELGDYGYTF. The V and J genes are TRBV5-1 and TRBJ1-2; D unresolved. The CDR3 has 14 residues. V was cut by 6 bases and J by 3 bases, with 15 bases left in between. CDR1 and CDR2 from the germline V gene are SGHRS and YFSETQ.

The rearrangement uses TRBV29-1 and TRBJ1-5; D gene uncertain. Germline assignment: CDR1 SQVTM and CDR2 ANQGSEA. Trimming took 5 bases from V and 3 from J, leaving 8 bases between them. The length of the CDR3 is 12 residues. This chain's CDR3 is CSVSDYNQPQHF. CDR3 nucleotide sequence: TGCAGCGTTTCGGATTACAATCAGCCCCAGCATTTT.

In DNA, the CDR3 is TGTGCCAGCAGCCCGCGGTCCGGGGTCTCTGGAAACACCATATATTTT. Its protein is CASSPRSGVSGNTIYF. The chain combines TRBV11-1 with TRBJ1-3, with D uncertain. V lost 5 bases and J lost 0, with 14 bases in between. CDR3 size: 16 residues. The germline V gene encodes CDR1 SGHAT and CDR2 FQDESV (reference sequence). The entire variable domain, with the rest obtained from reference TRBV11-1 and TRBJ1-3, is as follows: EAEVAQSPRYKITEKSQAVAFWCDPISGHATLYWYRQILGQGPELLVQFQDESVVDDSQLPKDRFSAERLKGVDSTLKIQPAELGDSAMYLCASSPRSGVSGNTIYFGEGSWLTVV.

This rearrangement joins TRBV11-1 to TRBJ1-1; D might be TRBD1 (5 bases). Trimming removed 4 bases at V and 11 bases at J, with 17 bases between. This CDR3 is 13 amino acids long. From germline, CDR1 is SGHAT and CDR2 FQDESV (reference sequence). As DNA, the CDR3 is TGTGCCAGCAGCTCGGGACCGCGGTTCGAGGCTTTCTTT. Its protein product is CASSSGPRFEAFF.

This chain connects TRBV28 to TRBJ1-1; D is ambiguous. This CDR3 region has 15 residues. V was trimmed by 2 bases and J by 0 bases, leaving 10 bases between them. Germline V gives CDR1 MDHEN, CDR2 SYDVKM. The CDR3 DNA reads as TGTGCCAGCAGTTTACCCCCCGCGGTGAACACTGAAGCTTTCTTT. This codes for CASSLPPAVNTEAFF.

The chain combines TRBV30 with TRBJ1-5; 7 nucleotides line up with TRBD1. V lost 1 base to trimming and J lost 7 bases; unmatched junction nucleotides: 4. Germline V gene lookup returns CDR1 GTSNPN and CDR2 SVGIG (reference sequence). The CDR3 length is 13 residues. CDR3 nucleotide sequence: TGTGCCTGGAGTGGACAGGGAGGACAGCCCCAGCATTTT. Translated, it gives CAWSGQGGQPQHF.